The present TCR beta chain was sequenced within a study of T-cell reconstitution after alpha-beta-depleted transplantation in children. CDR1 is ENHRY, CDR2 SYGVKD, per germline. J was trimmed by 11 bases and V by 7 bases; bases with no gene match: 17. There are 16 residues in the CDR3. In its sample, this clonotype was seen a few times. Its specificity is unknown. Molecular barcoding with unique molecular identifiers was used for the TCRbeta library. From the PCR reads, TCRdb called clonotypes with MiXCR, one entry per CDR3 protein. The sample includes under 450,000 distinct CDR3 sequences, roughly 15% of them seen just once. Findings of the study overall: Among T cells one year after transplant, newly produced cells accounted for most counts and diversity.

The sample in question was PBMCs, mostly from graft donor cells, obtained 360 days after TCRalphabeta/CD19-depleted stem cell transplant. The TCR comes from a boy less than two years old who had a stem cell transplant for Wiskott-Aldrich syndrome, so the T cells may come from the graft donor. The V gene is TRBV10-3, the J gene TRBJ2-3; 11 bases agree with TRBD2. The CDR3 DNA reads TGTGCCATCACCCCTACTAGCGGGAGTTCTCTCGGAGGGCAGTATTTT. Protein sequence: CAITPTSGSSLGGQYF.